The count of the clone carrying this T cell receptor beta chain is one. These data originate in a study of blood T cell repertoires in COVID-19. Whole-study context: Sites across the United States, Italy and Spain contributed samples from acute and convalescent COVID-19. PBMCs, B-cell-depleted T cells, or T cells were the source of the cDNA or gDNA that made up the material.

The CDR3 extends over 15 amino acids. Germline assignment: CDR1 SGHRS and CDR2 YFSETQ. Losses at the gene ends were 6 bases for V and 0 bases for J; bases not matched to a gene: 8. Original data processing: Estimation of nucleated cell counts relied on the amplification of reference gene primers. Clones were sequenced by immunoSEQ multiplex PCR, and TCRdb holds only the in-frame ones, with some missing. The V and J calls and clone size come from that table; D and trimming were worked out from the DNA. The sample carries about 99,000 clones, just under 85% recorded once. Material for sequencing was peripheral blood. This chain joins TRBV5-1 and TRBJ1-1; TRBD1 matches at 7 bases. The sequence derives from an elderly woman with active or convalescent COVID-19. CDR3 sequence: CASTVSTGLNTEAFF. DNA for the CDR3: TGCGCCAGCACCGTTTCGACAGGGTTGAACACTGAAGCTTTCTTT.